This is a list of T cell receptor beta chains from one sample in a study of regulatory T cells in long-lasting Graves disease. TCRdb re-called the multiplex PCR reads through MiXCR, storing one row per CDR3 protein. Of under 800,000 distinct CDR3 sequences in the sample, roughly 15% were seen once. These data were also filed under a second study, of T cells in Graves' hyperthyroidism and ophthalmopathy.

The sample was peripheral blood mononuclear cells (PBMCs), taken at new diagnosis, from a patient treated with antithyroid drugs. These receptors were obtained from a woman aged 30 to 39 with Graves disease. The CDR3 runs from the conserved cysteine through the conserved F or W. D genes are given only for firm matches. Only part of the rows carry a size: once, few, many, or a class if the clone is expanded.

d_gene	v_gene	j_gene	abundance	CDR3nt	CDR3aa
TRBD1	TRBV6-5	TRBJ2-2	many	TGTGCCAGCAGTTCGGGACAGGGAAACACCGGGGAGCTGTTTTTT	CASSSGQGNTGELFF
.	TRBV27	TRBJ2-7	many	TGTGCCAGCAGTCCCGGACTCTACTCCGAGCAGTACTTC	CASSPGLYSEQYF
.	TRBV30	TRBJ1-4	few	TGTGCCTGGAGTGCCCGAAGACAAGCAACTAATGAAAAACTGTTTTTT	CAWSARRQATNEKLFF
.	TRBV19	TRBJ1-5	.	TGTGCCAGTAGTATTCCAGGTAGCAATCAGCCCCAGCATTTT	CASSIPGSNQPQHF
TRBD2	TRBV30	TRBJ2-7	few	TGTGCCTGGAGTAGTGGGGCGGGAGGGTTCAGCGAGCAGTACTTC	CAWSSGAGGFSEQYF
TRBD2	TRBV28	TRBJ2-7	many	TGTGCCAGCAGGGTACTAGCGGGAGGTGTCTACGAGCAGTACTTC	CASRVLAGGVYEQYF
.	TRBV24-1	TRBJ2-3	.	TGTGCCACCAGTGATGCTCCGGGGGGCGCAGATACGCAGTATTTT	CATSDAPGGADTQYF
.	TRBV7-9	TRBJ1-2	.	TGTGCCAGCAAAGGTTTGGGGGAGGACACCTTC	CASKGLGEDTF
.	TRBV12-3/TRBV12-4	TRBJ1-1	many	TGTGCCAGCAGTTCCACAGGACAGCAAGGAACGGCTTTCTTT	CASSSTGQQGTAFF
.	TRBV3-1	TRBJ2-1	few	TGTGCCAGCAGCCAGGGACAAACCACCAAAGAGTTCTTC	CASSQGQTTKEFF
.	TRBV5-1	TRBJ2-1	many	TGCGCCAGCAGCGAACAGGGAGGAAGGGGCAATGAGCAGTTCTTC	CASSEQGGRGNEQFF
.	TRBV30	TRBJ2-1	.	TGTGCCTGGAGAAGCAGGAGGCTAGGTGAGCAGTTCTTC	CAWRSRRLGEQFF
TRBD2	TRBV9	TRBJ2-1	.	TGTGCCAGCAGCGTATCGAGACTAGCAAGTAATGAGCAGTTCTTC	CASSVSRLASNEQFF
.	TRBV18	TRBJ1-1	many	TGTGCCAGCTCACCAACCGTGGGACTCTCAAGGACCACTGAAGCTTTCTTT	CASSPTVGLSRTTEAFF
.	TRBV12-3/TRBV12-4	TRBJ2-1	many	TGTGCCAGCAGTTTATCCTGGGTCTCACTGCCCGAGCAGTTCTTC	CASSLSWVSLPEQFF
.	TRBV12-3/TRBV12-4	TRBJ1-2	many	TGTGCCAGCAGTTTTGGCAGGGTTTATGGCTACACCTTC	CASSFGRVYGYTF
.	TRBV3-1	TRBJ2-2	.	TGTGCCGCCGGGACTGTAACCGGGGAGCTGTTTTTT	CAAGTVTGELFF
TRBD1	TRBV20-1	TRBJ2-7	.	TGCAGTGCTAAGAGGTGGGACAGGGGGATGTCCTACGAGCAGTACTTC	CSAKRWDRGMSYEQYF
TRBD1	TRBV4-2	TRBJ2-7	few	TGTGCCAGCAGCCGCCAGACAGGGCCAGAATACGAGCAGTACTTC	CASSRQTGPEYEQYF
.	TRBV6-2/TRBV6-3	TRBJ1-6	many	TGTGCCAGCAGAGGACGGTTGCTATATAATTCACCCCTCCACTTT	CASRGRLLYNSPLHF
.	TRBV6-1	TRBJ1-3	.	TGTGCCAGCAGACATGATCGGGACACCATATATTTT	CASRHDRDTIYF
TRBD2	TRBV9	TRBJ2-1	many	TGTGCCAGCAGCGGGGGACTAGCGGGGTACAATGAGCAGTTCTTC	CASSGGLAGYNEQFF
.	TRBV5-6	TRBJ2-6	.	TGTGCCAGCAGCTTAGGGGAGCCTAGGGCCAACGTCCTGACTTTC	CASSLGEPRANVLTF
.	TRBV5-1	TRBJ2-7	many	TGCGCCAGCAGCTTGGGTGGGGGAATGCCCTACGAGCAGTACTTC	CASSLGGGMPYEQYF
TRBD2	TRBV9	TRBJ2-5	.	TGTGCCAGCAGCGCTAGCGGGGGGGTGGGGACCCAGTACTTC	CASSASGGVGTQYF
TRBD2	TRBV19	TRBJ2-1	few	TGTGCCAGTAGTCTCGGGACTAGCGGGCGCACAGAGCAGTTCTTC	CASSLGTSGRTEQFF
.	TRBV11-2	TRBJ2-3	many	TGTGCCAGCAGCATCAAGGACAGCCCAGATACGCAGTATTTT	CASSIKDSPDTQYF
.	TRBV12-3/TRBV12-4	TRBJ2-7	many	TGTGCCAGCAGTTTGGCTGGGAACGAGCAGTACTTC	CASSLAGNEQYF
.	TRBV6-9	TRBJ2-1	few	TGTGCCAGCAGTTATCAGGGGCGTTGGGAATTTGAGCAGTTCTTC	CASSYQGRWEFEQFF
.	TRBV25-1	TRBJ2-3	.	TGTGCCAGCAGACGGTATAGCACAGATACGCAGTATTTT	CASRRYSTDTQYF
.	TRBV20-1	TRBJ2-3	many	TGCAGTGCAATCAGCGGTTCTAGCACAGATACGCAGTATTTT	CSAISGSSTDTQYF
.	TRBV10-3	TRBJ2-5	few	TGTGCCATCAGTGATTTTCGGGGGAAAGAGACCCAGTACTTC	CAISDFRGKETQYF
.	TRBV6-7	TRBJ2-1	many	TGTGCCAGTCCTTACTCTCAGGTCGGGAGTGATGGGTACAATGAGCAGTTCTTC	CASPYSQVGSDGYNEQFF
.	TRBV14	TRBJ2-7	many	TGTGCCAGCAGCCAAGTAGGGAGACTGTTCGAGCAGTACTTC	CASSQVGRLFEQYF
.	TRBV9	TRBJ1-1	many	TGTGCCAGCAGCTTAACAGGGATGAACACTGAAGCTTTCTTT	CASSLTGMNTEAFF
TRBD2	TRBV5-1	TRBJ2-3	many	TGCGCCAGCAGCCGTTTGACTAGCGGTAGCACAGATACGCAGTATTTT	CASSRLTSGSTDTQYF
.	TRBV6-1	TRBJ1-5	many	TGTGCCAGCAGTCGCGGGCCCCCAGGAAGTCAGCCCCAGCATTTT	CASSRGPPGSQPQHF
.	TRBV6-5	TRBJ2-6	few	TGTGCCAGCAGTTACTCTCGGTTCTCTGGGGCCAACGTCCTGACTTTC	CASSYSRFSGANVLTF
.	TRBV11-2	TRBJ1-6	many	TGTGCCAGCCGAACGGGGGGAACCTATAATTCACCCCTCCACTTT	CASRTGGTYNSPLHF
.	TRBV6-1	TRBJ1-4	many	TGTGCCAGCAGTGAAGCCCCGGGACGGACTAATGAAAAACTGTTTTTT	CASSEAPGRTNEKLFF
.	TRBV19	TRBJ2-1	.	TGTGCCAGTAGGGGGTCAGGGCAGTACAATGAGCAGTTCTTC	CASRGSGQYNEQFF
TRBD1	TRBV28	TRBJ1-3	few	TGTGCCAGCAGTTTATCCGACAGGGTGGGAAACACCATATATTTT	CASSLSDRVGNTIYF
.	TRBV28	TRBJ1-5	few	TGTGCCAGCAGATCGGGATTACCTTGGAGCAATCAGCCCCAGCATTTT	CASRSGLPWSNQPQHF
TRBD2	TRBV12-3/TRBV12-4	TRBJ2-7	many	TGTGCCAGCAGTTTGGAGCGGGGCCCCTCCTACGAGCAGTACTTC	CASSLERGPSYEQYF
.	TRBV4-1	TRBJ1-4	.	TGCGCCAGCAGACCGACAGAGAGGAATGAAAAACTGTTTTTT	CASRPTERNEKLFF
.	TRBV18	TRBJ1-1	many	TGTGCCAGCAGTTTACAGGGAGCGAACACTGAAGCTTTCTTT	CASSLQGANTEAFF
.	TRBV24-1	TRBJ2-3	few	TGTGCCACCAGTGACCTCCTAGCAGACAGCACAGATACGCAGTATTTT	CATSDLLADSTDTQYF
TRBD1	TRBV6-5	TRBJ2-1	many	TGTGCCAGCAGTTACCTCGGGACAGGGGGCCTCTGGCCGTTCTTC	CASSYLGTGGLWPFF
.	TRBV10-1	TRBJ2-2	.	TGCGCCAGCAGCCGGGACTACACCGGGGAGCTGTTTTTT	CASSRDYTGELFF
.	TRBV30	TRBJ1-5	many	TGTGCCTGGAGCCGCGGACAGCCAAATCAGCCCCAGCATTTT	CAWSRGQPNQPQHF